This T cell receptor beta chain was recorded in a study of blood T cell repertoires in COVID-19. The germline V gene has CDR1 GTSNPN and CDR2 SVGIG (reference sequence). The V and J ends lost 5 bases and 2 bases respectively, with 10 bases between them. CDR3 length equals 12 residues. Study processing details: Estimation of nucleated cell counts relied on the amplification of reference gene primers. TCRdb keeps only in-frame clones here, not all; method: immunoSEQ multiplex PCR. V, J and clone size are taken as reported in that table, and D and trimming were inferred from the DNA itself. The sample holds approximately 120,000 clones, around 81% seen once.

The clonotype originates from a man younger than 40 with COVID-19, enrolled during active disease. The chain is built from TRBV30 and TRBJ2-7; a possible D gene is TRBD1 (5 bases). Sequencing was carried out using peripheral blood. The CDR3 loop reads CAWSGMTYEQYF. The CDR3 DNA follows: TGTGCCTGGTCAGGGATGACCTACGAGCAGTACTTC.